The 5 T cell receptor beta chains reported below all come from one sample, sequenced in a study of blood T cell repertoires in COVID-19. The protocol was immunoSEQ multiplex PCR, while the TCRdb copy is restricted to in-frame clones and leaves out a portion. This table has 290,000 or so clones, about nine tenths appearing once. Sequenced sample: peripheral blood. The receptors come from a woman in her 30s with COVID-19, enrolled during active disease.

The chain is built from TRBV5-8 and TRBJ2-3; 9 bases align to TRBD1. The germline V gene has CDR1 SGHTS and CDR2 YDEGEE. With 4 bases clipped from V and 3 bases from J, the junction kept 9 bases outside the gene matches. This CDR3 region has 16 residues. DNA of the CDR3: TGTGCCAGCAGCCTAGTGCGGGACAGGGTTACAGATACGCAGTATTTT. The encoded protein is CASSLVRDRVTDTQYF.

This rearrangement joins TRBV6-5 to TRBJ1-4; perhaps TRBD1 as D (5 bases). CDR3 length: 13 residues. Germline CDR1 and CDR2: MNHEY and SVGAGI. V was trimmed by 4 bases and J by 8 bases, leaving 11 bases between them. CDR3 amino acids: CASSWTLEEKLFF. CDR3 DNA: TGTGCCAGCAGTTGGACACTTGAGGAAAAACTGTTTTTT.

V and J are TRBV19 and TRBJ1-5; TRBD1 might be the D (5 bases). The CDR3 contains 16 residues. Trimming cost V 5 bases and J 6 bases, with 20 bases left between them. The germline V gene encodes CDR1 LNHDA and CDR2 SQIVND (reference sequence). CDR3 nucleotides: TGTGCCAGTAGTGCACAGCGGGGGGGTTCAAGTCAGCCCCAGCATTTT. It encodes CASSAQRGGSSQPQHF. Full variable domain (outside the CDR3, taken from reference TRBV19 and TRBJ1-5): DGGITQSPKYLFRKEGQNVTLSCEQNLNHDAMYWYRQDPGQGLRLIYYSQIVNDFQKGDIAEGYSVSREKKESFPLTVTSAQKNPTAFYLCASSAQRGGSSQPQHFGDGTRLSIL.

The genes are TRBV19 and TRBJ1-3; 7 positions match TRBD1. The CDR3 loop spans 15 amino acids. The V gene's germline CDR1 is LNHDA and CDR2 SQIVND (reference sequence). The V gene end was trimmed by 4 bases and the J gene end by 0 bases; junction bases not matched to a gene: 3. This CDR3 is CASSTDRNSGNTIYF. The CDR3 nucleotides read TGTGCCAGTAGTACGGACAGGAACTCTGGAAACACCATATATTTT.

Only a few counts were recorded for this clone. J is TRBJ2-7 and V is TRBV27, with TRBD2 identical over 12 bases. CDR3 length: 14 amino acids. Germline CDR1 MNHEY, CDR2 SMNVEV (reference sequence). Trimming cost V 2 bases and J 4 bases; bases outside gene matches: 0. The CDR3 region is CASSLTSGRYEQYF. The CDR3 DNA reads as TGTGCCAGCAGTTTAACTAGCGGGAGGTACGAGCAGTACTTC.